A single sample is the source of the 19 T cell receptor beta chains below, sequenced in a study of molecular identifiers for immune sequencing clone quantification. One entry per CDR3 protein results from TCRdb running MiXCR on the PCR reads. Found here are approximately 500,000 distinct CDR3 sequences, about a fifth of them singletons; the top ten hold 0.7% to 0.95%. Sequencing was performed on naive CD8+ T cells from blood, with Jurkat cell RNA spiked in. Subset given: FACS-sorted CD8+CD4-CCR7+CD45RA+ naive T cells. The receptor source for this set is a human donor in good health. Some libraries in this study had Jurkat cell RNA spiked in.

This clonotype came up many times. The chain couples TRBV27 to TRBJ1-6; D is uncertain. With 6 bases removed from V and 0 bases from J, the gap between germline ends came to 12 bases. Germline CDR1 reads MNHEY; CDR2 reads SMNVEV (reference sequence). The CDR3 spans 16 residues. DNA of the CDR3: TGTGCCAGCAGAGCAACAGTGAGCTCCTATAATTCACCCCTCCACTTT. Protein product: CASRATVSSYNSPLHF.

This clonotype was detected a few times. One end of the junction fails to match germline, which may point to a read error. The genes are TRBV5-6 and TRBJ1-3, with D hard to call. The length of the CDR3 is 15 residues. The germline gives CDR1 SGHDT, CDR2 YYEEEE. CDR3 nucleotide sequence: TGTGCCAGCAGCTTGTCGGACCTCTCTGGAGACACCATATATTTT. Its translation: CASSLSDLSGDTIYF.

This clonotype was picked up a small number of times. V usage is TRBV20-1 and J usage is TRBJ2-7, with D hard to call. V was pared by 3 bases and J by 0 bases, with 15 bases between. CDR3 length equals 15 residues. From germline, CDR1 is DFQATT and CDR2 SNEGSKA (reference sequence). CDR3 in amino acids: CSARVTYTSSYEQYF. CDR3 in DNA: TGCAGTGCTAGGGTGACATATACCAGCTCCTACGAGCAGTACTTC.

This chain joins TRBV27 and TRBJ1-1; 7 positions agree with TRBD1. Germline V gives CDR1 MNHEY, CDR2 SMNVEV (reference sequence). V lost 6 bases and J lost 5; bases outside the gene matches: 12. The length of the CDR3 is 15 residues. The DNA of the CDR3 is TGTGCCAGCAGAACAATGGCGGGACAGAGAACTGAAGCTTTCTTT. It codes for CASRTMAGQRTEAFF.

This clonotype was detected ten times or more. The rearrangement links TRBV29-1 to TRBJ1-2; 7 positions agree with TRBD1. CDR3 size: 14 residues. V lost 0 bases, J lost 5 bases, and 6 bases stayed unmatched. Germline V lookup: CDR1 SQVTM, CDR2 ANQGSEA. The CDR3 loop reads CSVEDGQVLYGYTF. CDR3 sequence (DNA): TGCAGCGTTGAAGACGGACAGGTTTTGTATGGCTACACCTTC.

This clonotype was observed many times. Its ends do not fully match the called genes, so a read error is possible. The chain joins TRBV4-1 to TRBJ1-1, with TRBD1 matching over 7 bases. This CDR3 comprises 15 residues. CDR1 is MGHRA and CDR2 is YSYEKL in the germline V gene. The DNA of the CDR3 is TGCGCCAGCAGCCAAGACAGGGGGACGAACGCTGAAGCTTTCTTT. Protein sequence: CASSQDRGTNAEAFF.

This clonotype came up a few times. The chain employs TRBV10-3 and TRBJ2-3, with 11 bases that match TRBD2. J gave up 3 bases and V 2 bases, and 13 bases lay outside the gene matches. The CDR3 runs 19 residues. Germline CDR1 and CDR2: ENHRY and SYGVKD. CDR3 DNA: TGTGCCATCAGTGAGCCTGACCTTACGGTAGCGGGGGGGACAGATACGCAGTATTTT. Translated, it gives CAISEPDLTVAGGTDTQYF.

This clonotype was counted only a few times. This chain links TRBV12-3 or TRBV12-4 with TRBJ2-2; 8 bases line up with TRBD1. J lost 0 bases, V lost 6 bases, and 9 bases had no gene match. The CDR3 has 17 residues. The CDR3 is CASSPGQGPSNTGELFF. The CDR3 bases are TGTGCCAGCAGCCCAGGACAGGGCCCATCGAACACCGGGGAGCTGTTTTTT.

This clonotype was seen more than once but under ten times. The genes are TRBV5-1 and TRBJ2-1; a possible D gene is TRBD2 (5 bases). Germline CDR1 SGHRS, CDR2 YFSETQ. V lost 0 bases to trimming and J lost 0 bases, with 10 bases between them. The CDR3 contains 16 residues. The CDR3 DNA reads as TGCGCCAGCAGCTTGGATCTGGGGAGCTCCTACAATGAGCAGTTCTTC. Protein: CASSLDLGSSYNEQFF. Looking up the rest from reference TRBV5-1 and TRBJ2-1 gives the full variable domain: KAGVTQTPRYLIKTRGQQVTLSCSPISGHRSVSWYQQTPGQGLQFLFEYFSETQRNKGNFPGRFSGRQFSNSRSEMNVSTLELGDSALYLCASSLDLGSSYNEQFFGPGTRLTVL.

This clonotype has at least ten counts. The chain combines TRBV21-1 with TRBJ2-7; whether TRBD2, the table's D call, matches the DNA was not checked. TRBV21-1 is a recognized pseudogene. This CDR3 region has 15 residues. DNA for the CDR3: TGTGCCAGCAAGGGCCCGACTAGCGATAATTACGAGCAGTACTTC. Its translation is CASKGPTSDNYEQYF.

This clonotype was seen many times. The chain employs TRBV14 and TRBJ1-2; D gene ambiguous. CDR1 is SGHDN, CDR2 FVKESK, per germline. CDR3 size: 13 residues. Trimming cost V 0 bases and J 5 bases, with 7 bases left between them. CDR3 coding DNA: TGTGCCAGCAGCCAAGAGTACTTATATGGCTACACCTTC. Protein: CASSQEYLYGYTF. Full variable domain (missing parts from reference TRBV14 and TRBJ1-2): EAGVTQFPSHSVIEKGQTVTLRCDPISGHDNLYWYRRVMGKEIKFLLHFVKESKQDESGMPNNRFLAERTGGTYSTLKVQPAELEDSGVYFCASSQEYLYGYTFGSGTRLTVV.

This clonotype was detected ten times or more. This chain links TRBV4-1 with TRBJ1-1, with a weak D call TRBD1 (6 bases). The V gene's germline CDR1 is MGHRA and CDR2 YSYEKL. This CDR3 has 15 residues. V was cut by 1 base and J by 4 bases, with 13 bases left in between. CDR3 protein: CASSQGWGASTEAFF. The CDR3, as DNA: TGCGCCAGCAGCCAAGGTTGGGGGGCGAGCACTGAAGCTTTCTTT.

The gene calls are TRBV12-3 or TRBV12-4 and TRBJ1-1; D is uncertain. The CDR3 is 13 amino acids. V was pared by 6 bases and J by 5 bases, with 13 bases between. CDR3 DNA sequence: TGTGCCAGCAGCTCTAGCACCCATACTGAAGCTTTCTTT. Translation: CASSSSTHTEAFF.

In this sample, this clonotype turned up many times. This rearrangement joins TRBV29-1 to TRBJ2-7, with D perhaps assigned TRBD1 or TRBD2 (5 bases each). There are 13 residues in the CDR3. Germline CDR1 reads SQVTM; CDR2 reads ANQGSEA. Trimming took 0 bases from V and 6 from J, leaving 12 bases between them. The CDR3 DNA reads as TGCAGCGTTGAAGAGTGGCAGGGAGTCGAGCAGTACTTC. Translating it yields CSVEEWQGVEQYF.

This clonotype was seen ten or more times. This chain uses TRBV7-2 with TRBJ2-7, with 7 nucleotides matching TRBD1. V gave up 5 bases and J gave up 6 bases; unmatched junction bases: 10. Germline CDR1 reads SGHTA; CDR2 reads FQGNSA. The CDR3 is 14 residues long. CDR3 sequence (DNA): TGTGCCAGCAGCCTCGGACAGGCGGCGAGCGAGCAGTACTTC. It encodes CASSLGQAASEQYF.

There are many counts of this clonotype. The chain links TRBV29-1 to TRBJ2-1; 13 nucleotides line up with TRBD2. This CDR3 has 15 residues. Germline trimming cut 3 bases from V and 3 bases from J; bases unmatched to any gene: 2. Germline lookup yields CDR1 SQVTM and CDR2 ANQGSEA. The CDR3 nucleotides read TGCAGCGTTGAGGGGACTAGCGGGGACTACAATGAGCAGTTCTTC. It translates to CSVEGTSGDYNEQFF.

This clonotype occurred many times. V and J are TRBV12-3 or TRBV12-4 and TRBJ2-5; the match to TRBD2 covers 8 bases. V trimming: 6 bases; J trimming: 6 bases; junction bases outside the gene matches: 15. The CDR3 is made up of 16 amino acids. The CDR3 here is CASSLHPGLGDQTQYF. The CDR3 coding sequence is TGTGCCAGCAGCCTGCATCCGGGACTAGGGGATCAGACCCAGTACTTC.

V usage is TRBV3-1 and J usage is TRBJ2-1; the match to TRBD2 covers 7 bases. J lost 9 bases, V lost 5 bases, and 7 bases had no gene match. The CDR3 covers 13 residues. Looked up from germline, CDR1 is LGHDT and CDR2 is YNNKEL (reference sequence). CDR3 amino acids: CASSSAGVAEQFF. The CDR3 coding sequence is TGTGCCAGCAGCTCCGCGGGGGTAGCTGAGCAGTTCTTC.

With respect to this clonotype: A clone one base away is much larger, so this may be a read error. The CDR3 sequence is CASSQFSWDSNTGAFF. In DNA form, the CDR3 reads TGCGCCAGCAGCCAATTTTCGTGGGACAGCAACACTGGAGCTTTCTTT. V is TRBV4-1 and J is TRBJ1-1; 7 nucleotides agree with TRBD1. CDR3 size: 16 residues. Germline CDR1 reads MGHRA; CDR2 reads YSYEKL.